The 31 T cell receptor beta chains below were found in one sample sequenced in a study of cytomegalovirus exposure and HLA in healthy donors. The PCR employed 60 Vbeta primers together with 13 Jbeta primers. Clones were read by immunoSEQ multiplex PCR, and TCRdb kept only the in-frame ones, dropping some. This sample's table has around 76,000 clones. Input material: PBMCs. These receptors were taken from a boy between 10 and 17 years old in good health and CMV-seronegative.

Written as DNA, the CDR3 is TGTGCCAGCAGTGAAGCTTCGGGACAGGGGAACTACGAGCAGTACTTC. Its translation: CASSEASGQGNYEQYF. The chain couples TRBV6-1 to TRBJ2-7; 10 nucleotides agree with TRBD1. V was pared by 0 bases and J by 3 bases, with 5 bases of the junction left unmatched. The CDR3 spans 16 residues. CDR1 is MNHNS, CDR2 SASEGT, per germline.

The V call is TRBV11-3, the J call TRBJ2-3; 9 positions agree with TRBD2. V shed 1 base and J 2 bases; nucleotides not matched to a gene: 4. The V gene's germline CDR1 is SGHNT and CDR2 YENEEA. CDR3 size: 16 residues. The CDR3 DNA is TGTGCCAGCAGCTTAGCTGCGGGGGGGAACACAGATACGCAGTATTTT. Translated: CASSLAAGGNTDTQYF.

The V gene is TRBV30, the J gene TRBJ1-3; TRBD1 aligns across 8 bases. Trimming removed 2 bases from V and 11 bases from J; junction bases left unmatched: 17. This CDR3 has 16 residues. Germline values: CDR1 GTSNPN, CDR2 SVGIG (reference sequence). The CDR3 region is CAWSRGFDRGDIPIYF. The CDR3 DNA reads TGTGCCTGGAGTAGGGGGTTCGACAGGGGAGACATCCCCATATATTTT.

The V gene is TRBV6-1, the J gene TRBJ2-2; D is ambiguous. The CDR3 is made up of 13 amino acids. Trimming removed 2 bases at V and 6 bases at J, with 7 bases between. Germline CDR1 MNHNS, CDR2 SASEGT. The DNA for the CDR3 is TGTGCCAGCAGTGAATTGGCAGCCGGGGAGCTGTTTTTT. This translates into CASSELAAGELFF.

The chain has TRBV27 and TRBJ2-2, with D possibly matching TRBD1 (6 bases). Trimming removed 7 bases from V and 6 bases from J, with 12 bases in between. The CDR3 sequence is 13 residues long. Germline lookup yields CDR1 MNHEY and CDR2 SMNVEV (reference sequence). For the CDR3, the DNA is TGTGCCAGCACCCTTCAGGGGTCCGGGGAGCTGTTTTTT. This encodes CASTLQGSGELFF.

This sequence joins TRBV9 and TRBJ2-1, with 9 bases aligning to TRBD2. The CDR3 sequence is 15 residues long. Germline lookup yields CDR1 SGDLS and CDR2 YYNGEE. Trimming at V came to 0 bases and at J to 6 bases, leaving 4 bases not matched to a gene. CDR3 nucleotide sequence: TGTGCCAGCAGCGTAGTGCCAGCGGGGGGCAATGAGCAGTTCTTC. Protein: CASSVVPAGGNEQFF.

CDR3 DNA sequence: TGCGCCAGCAGCCAAGAGTCGTCTAGTCAAAGCGAGCAGTACTTC. Protein: CASSQESSSQSEQYF. The chain carries TRBV4-3 and TRBJ2-7; D not resolved. In germline, CDR1 is LGHNA, CDR2 YSLEER. This CDR3 comprises 15 residues. V was cut by 0 bases and J by 6 bases, with 15 bases left in between.

The V call is TRBV4-1, the J call TRBJ2-7; TRBD2 is a possible D gene (6 bases). V gave up 11 bases and J gave up 7 bases, with 21 bases separating them. Germline V gives CDR1 MGHRA, CDR2 YSYEKL. The CDR3 is 13 amino acids. CDR3 coding DNA: TGCGCCTGCTCGGGACCAGCCGGGGGTGAGCAGTACTTC. This codes for CACSGPAGGEQYF.

The V and J genes are TRBV18 and TRBJ1-3; 8 bases are shared with TRBD1. CDR1 and CDR2 from the germline V gene are KGHSH and LQKENI. The CDR3 is made up of 16 amino acids. The V segment lost 5 bases and the J segment 0 bases; nucleotides outside the gene matches: 6. DNA of the CDR3: TGTGCCAGCTCATTGACAGGGGCCAGCTCTGGAAACACCATATATTTT. This sequence encodes CASSLTGASSGNTIYF.

The genes are TRBV5-1 and TRBJ2-1; 7 bases fit TRBD2. Germline CDR1 SGHRS, CDR2 YFSETQ. The CDR3 loop spans 14 amino acids. V lost 6 bases and J lost 5; bases outside the gene matches: 8. CDR3 nucleotide sequence: TGCGCCAGCACGATGGGGGGGTTCGACAATGAGCAGTTCTTC. The encoded protein is CASTMGGFDNEQFF.

The gene calls are TRBV6-5 and TRBJ2-7; 7 bases are shared with TRBD1. Germline V gene lookup returns CDR1 MNHEY and CDR2 SVGAGI. The CDR3 has 15 amino acids. V trimming: 6 bases; J trimming: 3 bases; junction bases outside the gene matches: 11. The CDR3 DNA reads as TGTGCCAGCAGGCCTGCAATGACAGGGTACTACGAGCAGTACTTC. It translates to CASRPAMTGYYEQYF.

The chain joins TRBV5-1 to TRBJ2-2, with a tentative D call TRBD2 (9 bases). V shed 4 bases and J shed 5 bases, with 27 bases lying between them. The CDR3 contains 19 residues. The germline gives CDR1 SGHRS, CDR2 YFSETQ. The CDR3 DNA follows: TGCGCCAGCAGCCCCCGTCCCCCGGACAGGGCGGGGGGGACCGGGGAGCTGTTTTTT. Its protein is CASSPRPPDRAGGTGELFF.

V is TRBV30 and J is TRBJ2-5; 9 bases are a match to TRBD1. The DNA end is more similar to TRBJ2-7, so the J call may be wrong. The CDR3 is 15 residues long. CDR1 is GTSNPN and CDR2 is SVGIG in the germline V gene (reference sequence). The CDR3 DNA reads as TGTGCCGGGGGGAGAACAGGGGGCCGGGCCTACGAGCAGTACTTC. This sequence encodes CAGGRTGGRAYEQYF.

The chain recombines TRBV4-3 with TRBJ2-1, with TRBD1 identical over 7 bases. Looked up from germline, CDR1 is LGHNA and CDR2 is YSLEER. The trim removed 4 bases at V and 4 bases at J, leaving 4 bases unmatched. There are 14 residues in the CDR3. CDR3 amino acids: CASSPGTVYNEQFF. In DNA, the CDR3 is TGCGCCAGCAGCCCCGGGACAGTGTACAATGAGCAGTTCTTC.

As for this clone: At one end the junction does not follow the germline gene, possibly because of a read error. Other nucleotide sequences in the sample specify the same CDR3. V usage is TRBV30 and J usage is TRBJ1-6; 12 positions agree with TRBD1. The CDR3 contains 18 residues. Germline loops: CDR1 GTSNPN, CDR2 SVGIG (reference sequence). The DNA for the CDR3 is TGTGCCTGGAGTGGGGGGACAGGGGGCCGTATTGGGAATTCACCCCTACACTTT. It encodes CAWSGGTGGRIGNSPLHF.

The chain recombines TRBV30 with TRBJ2-7; 8 bases fit TRBD1. The germline V gene has CDR1 GTSNPN and CDR2 SVGIG (reference sequence). The CDR3 is 19 residues long. Unmatched junction bases numbered 20, after V lost 3 bases and J lost 1 base. The DNA for the CDR3 is TGTGCCTGGAGCAGACTAGGACAGGGTTCGGATCCGACTTCCTACGAGCAGTACTTC. Residues: CAWSRLGQGSDPTSYEQYF.

This sequence joins TRBV4-1 and TRBJ1-4, with 7 bases lining up with TRBD1. V trimming: 5 bases; J trimming: 8 bases; junction bases outside the gene matches: 8. The germline V gene encodes CDR1 MGHRA and CDR2 YSYEKL. This CDR3 has 14 residues. The chain's CDR3 is CASSVRDSEEKLFF. CDR3 sequence (DNA): TGCGCCAGCAGCGTCCGGGACAGTGAAGAAAAACTGTTTTTT.

The chain carries TRBV15 and TRBJ2-2; TRBD1 matches 9 bases. V trimming: 0 bases; J trimming: 16 bases; junction bases outside the gene matches: 9. The CDR3 length is 14 residues. Germline-derived CDR1 and CDR2 are LNHNV and YYDKDF (reference sequence). In DNA, the CDR3 is TGTGCCACCAGCAGAGATAGCTTCCCGGGACAGGGGTTTTTT. Translation: CATSRDSFPGQGFF.

The gene calls are TRBV5-1 and TRBJ1-1, with D tentatively TRBD1 (6 bases). The V end lost 5 bases, the J end lost 0 bases, and 17 bases lay between the germline ends. This CDR3 is built from 16 residues. Germline loops: CDR1 SGHRS, CDR2 YFSETQ. CDR3 amino acids: CASREMKDSMNTEAFF. The CDR3, as DNA: TGCGCCAGCAGAGAGATGAAGGACAGCATGAACACTGAAGCTTTCTTT. The whole variable domain, remainder taken from reference TRBV5-1 and TRBJ1-1, is KAGVTQTPRYLIKTRGQQVTLSCSPISGHRSVSWYQQTPGQGLQFLFEYFSETQRNKGNFPGRFSGRQFSNSRSEMNVSTLELGDSALYLCASREMKDSMNTEAFFGQGTRLTVV.

The V and J genes are TRBV5-5 and TRBJ2-7; D might be TRBD2 (6 bases). Germline-derived CDR1 and CDR2 are SGHKS and YYEKEE (reference sequence). The CDR3 sequence is 12 residues long. The V and J ends lost 4 bases and 7 bases respectively, with 12 bases between them. The CDR3, as DNA: TGTGCCAGCAGCCTGGGTCGGGAGGAGCAGTACTTC. It yields the protein CASSLGREEQYF.

V is TRBV14 and J is TRBJ1-1; 9 bases agree with TRBD1. The germline gives CDR1 SGHDN, CDR2 FVKESK. Losses at the gene ends were 3 bases for V and 4 bases for J; bases not matched to a gene: 6. This CDR3 is built from 15 residues. The CDR3 spells CASSQMTGGATEAFF. DNA for the CDR3: TGTGCCAGCAGCCAGATGACAGGGGGGGCCACTGAAGCTTTCTTT.

The rearrangement joins TRBV11-3 to TRBJ1-1, with TRBD1 as a possible D gene (5 bases). The germline gives CDR1 SGHNT, CDR2 YENEEA. The length of the CDR3 is 13 residues. The V and J ends lost 5 bases and 3 bases respectively, with 10 bases between them. This CDR3 reads CASSTGHDTEAFF. Here the CDR3 DNA reads TGTGCCAGCAGCACCGGACACGACACTGAAGCTTTCTTT.

The chain links TRBV10-2 to TRBJ2-1; 11 bases fit TRBD2. Looked up from germline, CDR1 is WSHSY and CDR2 is SAAADI. The CDR3 length is 23 residues. The V gene end was trimmed by 2 bases and the J gene end by 0 bases; junction bases not matched to a gene: 21. CDR3 in DNA: TGCGCCAGCAGTGAGGGCCTAACCTCGACTAGCGGGACCCCTAAGAGCTCCTACAATGAGCAGTTCTTC. Its protein is CASSEGLTSTSGTPKSSYNEQFF.

V and J are TRBV7-2 and TRBJ2-1; 9 nucleotides line up with TRBD2. In germline, CDR1 is SGHTA, CDR2 FQGNSA. This CDR3 is built from 15 residues. V was clipped by 3 bases and J by 6 bases; unmatched bases: 6. The CDR3 nucleotides read TGTGCCAGCAGCTTCTTAGCGGGAGTCAGCAATGAGCAGTTCTTC. Translating gives CASSFLAGVSNEQFF.

The chain links TRBV6-1 to TRBJ2-6; perhaps TRBD1 as D (5 bases). The germline V gene has CDR1 MNHNS and CDR2 SASEGT. Trimming removed 6 bases from V and 0 bases from J, with 9 bases in between. CDR3 length equals 15 residues. DNA for the CDR3: TGTGCCAGCAGCGGCGACAGCTCTGGGGCCAACGTCCTGACTTTC. It yields the protein CASSGDSSGANVLTF.

The chain employs TRBV5-4 and TRBJ2-5; 10 bases are shared with TRBD2. J lost 4 bases, V lost 4 bases, and 4 bases had no gene match. Germline CDR1 SGHNT, CDR2 YYREEE (reference sequence). CDR3 length: 14 residues. This CDR3 is CASSPLAGAETQYF. Here the CDR3 DNA reads TGTGCCAGCAGCCCGCTAGCGGGAGCAGAGACCCAGTACTTC.

The rearrangement links TRBV4-1 to TRBJ1-2; D remains ambiguous. CDR1 MGHRA and CDR2 YSYEKL come from the germline V gene. Trimming left V 4 bases short and J 3 bases short, with 15 bases between. The CDR3 is 15 amino acids. The CDR3 here is CASSPNPPGDYGYTF. The CDR3 DNA sequence: TGCGCCAGCAGCCCCAATCCTCCGGGTGACTATGGCTACACCTTC.

This chain connects TRBV10-2 to TRBJ2-7; TRBD1 aligns across 7 bases. Trimming took 6 bases from V and 3 from J; bases not matched to a gene: 17. This CDR3 is built from 17 residues. From germline, CDR1 is WSHSY and CDR2 SAAADI. The CDR3 is CASRRVTGRQGHYEQYF. The CDR3 coding sequence is TGCGCCAGCAGAAGGGTGACGGGGAGACAGGGTCACTACGAGCAGTACTTC.

The chain couples TRBV4-2 to TRBJ2-7, with TRBD1 as a possible D gene (6 bases). The germline V and J ends were trimmed by 0 bases and 2 bases, with 14 bases remaining between them. Looked up from germline, CDR1 is LGHNA and CDR2 is YNFKEQ. CDR3 length equals 16 residues. As DNA, the CDR3 is TGTGCCAGCAGCCAAGATCCGGGACAAAAAGCCTACGAGCAGTACTTC. It encodes CASSQDPGQKAYEQYF.

CDR3 amino acids: CASRATGYGYTF. In nucleotides, the CDR3 is TGTGCCAGCAGGGCGACAGGCTATGGCTACACCTTC. The genes are TRBV6-5 and TRBJ1-2; D perhaps matches TRBD1 (6 bases). V shed 6 bases and J shed 4 bases, with 9 bases lying between them. This CDR3 is built from 12 residues. The germline V gene encodes CDR1 MNHEY and CDR2 SVGAGI.

V is TRBV7-2 and J is TRBJ1-1; D might be TRBD1 (6 bases). V lost 2 bases to trimming and J lost 11 bases, with 18 bases between them. The V gene's germline CDR1 is SGHTA and CDR2 FQGNSA. The CDR3 contains 14 residues. CDR3 in DNA: TGTGCCAGCAGCTTAAAGGTCGATGCAGGGGACGCTTTCTTT. Its protein product is CASSLKVDAGDAFF.